The 10 T cell receptor beta chains listed next were all sequenced from one sample in a study of STAT3 mutations in large granular lymphocyte leukemia. General study points: Every T-cell large granular lymphocyte leukemia patient had at least one immunodominant TCR beta clonotype.

Generated by immunoSEQ multiplex PCR, the TCRdb table keeps only in-frame clones and is missing some. The sample comprises 9,500 to 13,000 clones, about 50% of which are singletons, and roughly 8.8% rests with the top ten. No cognate antigen is known for these TCRs. Sequenced material: peripheral blood mononuclear cells. These TCRs come from a boy younger than 18 with T-cell large granular lymphocyte leukemia. Some clones in this sample may be carry-over from other donors' samples.

This clone was picked up a small number of times. This chain's CDR3 is CARRPYEQYF. The CDR3 DNA sequence: TGTGCCAGGCGTCCCTACGAGCAGTACTTC. This rearrangement joins TRBV6-5 to TRBJ2-7; no firm D call. CDR3 length: 10 amino acids. Deletions cut 9 bases from V and 2 bases from J, with 5 bases between. CDR1 and CDR2 (germline): MNHEY, SVGAGI.

The chain uses TRBV15 and TRBJ1-3; D is unclear. Germline lookup yields CDR1 LNHNV and CDR2 YYDKDF (reference sequence). V lost 0 bases and J lost 0, with 12 bases in between. The CDR3 consists of 17 residues. CDR3 nucleotides: TGTGCCACCAGCAGAGACCCTGTCCGAAGCTCTGGAAACACCATATATTTT. This codes for CATSRDPVRSSGNTIYF.

This clone showed up just a few times. This chain joins TRBV7-9 and TRBJ2-7; no clear D. Per the germline V gene, CDR1 is SEHNR and CDR2 is FQNEAQ (reference sequence). The CDR3 runs to 14 residues. Trimming shortened V by 3 bases and J by 1 base, and 10 bases separated the two germline ends. CDR3 protein: CASSFGSASYEQYF. In DNA, the CDR3 is TGTGCCAGCAGCTTTGGTTCAGCTTCCTACGAGCAGTACTTC.

On this clone itself: An end of the junction differs from the germline gene, which may be a read error. V gene TRBV4-2 combines with J gene TRBJ2-7; possibly TRBD2 for D (6 bases). This CDR3 is built from 13 residues. In germline, CDR1 is LGHNA, CDR2 YNFKEQ. The CDR3 sequence is CASSQGSGDEQYF. CDR3 nucleotide sequence: TGTGCCAGCAGTCAAGGATCGGGAGACGAGCAGTACTTC.

The chain recombines TRBV4-1 with TRBJ2-7, with a possible D match to TRBD1 (6 bases). The CDR3 sequence is 14 residues long. CDR1 is MGHRA, CDR2 YSYEKL, per germline. The V end was cut by 1 base, the J end by 1 base, with 8 bases between. The CDR3 nucleotides are TGCGCCAGCAGCCAAGGCAGGGGTTCCTACGAGCAGTACTTC. The encoded protein is CASSQGRGSYEQYF.

A single count supports this clone. This chain joins TRBV4-3 and TRBJ1-5; no reliable D call. The CDR3 extends over 13 amino acids. The germline V gene has CDR1 LGHNA and CDR2 YSLEER. Trimming took 0 bases from V and 4 from J, leaving 4 bases between them. CDR3 sequence: CASSQDRNQPQHF. The DNA of the CDR3 is TGCGCCAGCAGCCAAGATCGGAATCAGCCCCAGCATTTT.

This chain links TRBV28 with TRBJ2-7, with 7 bases identical to TRBD2. The CDR3 runs 13 residues. The junction had 2 bases not matched to a gene; V was cut back by 3 bases and J by 3 bases. Germline CDR1 and CDR2: MDHEN and SYDVKM. In DNA form, the CDR3 reads TGTGCCAGCAGTTTGCGGGAGATCTACGAGCAGTACTTC. Translated: CASSLREIYEQYF.

This clone has a handful of counts. J is TRBJ2-7 and V is TRBV2; the D gene is possibly TRBD1 (6 bases). The V and J ends lost 11 bases and 2 bases respectively, with 13 bases between them. Germline lookup yields CDR1 SNHLY and CDR2 FYNNEI. The CDR3 is 12 amino acids. CDR3 in amino acids: CASGGGPYEQYF. The CDR3 DNA follows: TGTGCCTCGGGTGGGGGCCCCTACGAGCAGTACTTC.

V is TRBV7-9 and J is TRBJ2-1; D call uncertain. CDR3 length: 15 residues. Germline CDR1 reads SEHNR; CDR2 reads FQNEAQ (reference sequence). V was shortened by 4 bases and J by 8 bases, with 18 bases between the two germline ends. The CDR3 coding sequence is TGTGCCAGCAGCTCAGGAAACGACCCGGTAGATGAGCAGTTCTTC. Protein product: CASSSGNDPVDEQFF.

The sample holds a few counts of this clone. The CDR3 here is CASSLVTDTQYF. The CDR3 DNA sequence: TGCGCCAGCAGCTTGGTGACAGATACGCAGTATTTT. V is TRBV5-1 and J is TRBJ2-3; D gene ambiguous. There are 12 residues in the CDR3. Trimming took off 0 bases at V and 3 bases at J, with 2 bases between the two ends. The germline CDR1 and CDR2 sequences are SGHRS and YFSETQ.